These T cell receptor beta chains were read from a single sample in a study of early T cells in non-severe SARS-CoV-2 infection. TCRdb fed the 5' RACE reads into MiXCR, producing one record per CDR3 protein. The sample shows 37,000 or so distinct CDR3 sequences, 4.5% to 5% of them seen only once. Specimen: whole blood. These TCRs come from an adult who was a healthcare worker with PCR-confirmed SARS-CoV-2 infection or an uninfected control (not recorded which). Both conserved end residues are part of each CDR3. Each record gives: V gene, J gene, clone size, CDR3 length, D gene, CDR3 DNA, CDR3 protein. The D gene is left open where the match is weak. Where a row states a size, it is once, few, many or the class of an expanded clone; other rows omit it.

v_call: TRBV12-3/TRBV12-4
j_call: TRBJ1-2
clone_size: many
cdr3_length: 15
d_call: -
cdr3_nt: TGTGCCAGCAGTTTGGCAGGGGCGCAGAACTATGGCTACACCTTC
cdr3_aa: CASSLAGAQNYGYTF

v_call: TRBV6-1
j_call: TRBJ2-1
clone_size: few
cdr3_length: 15
d_call: TRBD2
cdr3_nt: TGTGCCAGCAGTGAATTAGCGGGAGGGCCTAGTGAGCAGTTCTTC
cdr3_aa: CASSELAGGPSEQFF

v_call: TRBV5-4
j_call: TRBJ1-1
clone_size: few
cdr3_length: 14
d_call: -
cdr3_nt: TGTGCCAGCAGACGCGCCCCATCGAACACTGAAGCTTTCTTT
cdr3_aa: CASRRAPSNTEAFF

v_call: TRBV10-3
j_call: TRBJ2-2
clone_size: few
cdr3_length: 14
d_call: -
cdr3_nt: TGTGCCATCGGGGGGACAACGAACACCGGGGAGCTGTTTTTT
cdr3_aa: CAIGGTTNTGELFF

v_call: TRBV7-9
j_call: TRBJ2-1
clone_size: many
cdr3_length: 15
d_call: TRBD2
cdr3_nt: TGTGCCAGCAGCTACCGGACTAGCGGGAGAGATGAGCAGTTCTTC
cdr3_aa: CASSYRTSGRDEQFF

v_call: TRBV28
j_call: TRBJ2-3
clone_size: -
cdr3_length: 18
d_call: TRBD2
cdr3_nt: TGTGCCAGCAGCACAACTAGCGGGAGTTGGGAAGGCACAGATACGCAGTATTTT
cdr3_aa: CASSTTSGSWEGTDTQYF

v_call: TRBV20-1
j_call: TRBJ1-4
clone_size: few
cdr3_length: 14
d_call: -
cdr3_nt: TGCAGTGCTAGAGATCTTCAGGGGACTGAAAAACTGTTTTTT
cdr3_aa: CSARDLQGTEKLFF

v_call: TRBV2
j_call: TRBJ2-5
clone_size: -
cdr3_length: 14
d_call: -
cdr3_nt: TGTGCCAGCAGTTCCCGGACTACGCAAGAGACCCAGTACTTC
cdr3_aa: CASSSRTTQETQYF

v_call: TRBV6-5
j_call: TRBJ2-7
clone_size: many
cdr3_length: 14
d_call: -
cdr3_nt: TGTGCCAGCGCACGCGAAGGGTATAGGTACGAGCAGTACTTC
cdr3_aa: CASAREGYRYEQYF

v_call: TRBV20-1
j_call: TRBJ2-2
clone_size: -
cdr3_length: 14
d_call: -
cdr3_nt: TGCAGTGCTAGACAGGGGGGTGTGACCGGGGAGCTGTTTTTT
cdr3_aa: CSARQGGVTGELFF

v_call: TRBV7-9
j_call: TRBJ1-1
clone_size: many
cdr3_length: 15
d_call: -
cdr3_nt: TGTGCCAGCAGCTGGGGGACGGACAGAGCTTCCGAAGCTTTCTTT
cdr3_aa: CASSWGTDRASEAFF

v_call: TRBV12-2
j_call: TRBJ1-5
clone_size: many
cdr3_length: 16
d_call: -
cdr3_nt: TGTGCAAGTCGCTTAGTGGCCACATATAGCAATCAGCCCCAGCATTTT
cdr3_aa: CASRLVATYSNQPQHF

v_call: TRBV12-3/TRBV12-4
j_call: TRBJ1-4
clone_size: many
cdr3_length: 13
d_call: TRBD1
cdr3_nt: TGTGCCAGCAGTACAGGACAGGATGAAAAACTGTTTTTT
cdr3_aa: CASSTGQDEKLFF

v_call: TRBV20-1
j_call: TRBJ1-2
clone_size: once
cdr3_length: 15
d_call: -
cdr3_nt: TGCAGTGCTAGAGCCCAGCCAGGGGATATCTATGGCTACACCTTC
cdr3_aa: CSARAQPGDIYGYTF

v_call: TRBV5-1
j_call: TRBJ2-3
clone_size: many
cdr3_length: 17
d_call: -
cdr3_nt: TGCGCCAGCAGCTTGTTCACGGCCCAGGGTTCCACAGATACGCAGTATTTT
cdr3_aa: CASSLFTAQGSTDTQYF

v_call: TRBV12-3/TRBV12-4
j_call: TRBJ2-1
clone_size: -
cdr3_length: 11
d_call: -
cdr3_nt: TGTGCCAGCAGACTAAAGGGTGAGCAGTTCTTC
cdr3_aa: CASRLKGEQFF